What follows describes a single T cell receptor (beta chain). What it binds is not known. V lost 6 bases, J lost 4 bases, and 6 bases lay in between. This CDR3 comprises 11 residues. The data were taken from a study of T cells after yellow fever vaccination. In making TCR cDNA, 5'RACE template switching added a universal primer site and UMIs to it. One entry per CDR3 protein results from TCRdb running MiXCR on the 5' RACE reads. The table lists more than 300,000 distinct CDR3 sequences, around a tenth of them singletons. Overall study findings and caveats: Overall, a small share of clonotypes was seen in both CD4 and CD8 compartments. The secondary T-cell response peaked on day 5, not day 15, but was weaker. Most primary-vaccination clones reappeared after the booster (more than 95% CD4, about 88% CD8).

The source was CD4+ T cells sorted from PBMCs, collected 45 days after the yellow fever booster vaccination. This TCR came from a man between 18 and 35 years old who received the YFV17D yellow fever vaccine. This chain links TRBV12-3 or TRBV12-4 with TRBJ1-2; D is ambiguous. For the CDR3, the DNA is TGTGCCAGCAGGGAATTCTATGGCTACACCTTC. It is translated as CASREFYGYTF.